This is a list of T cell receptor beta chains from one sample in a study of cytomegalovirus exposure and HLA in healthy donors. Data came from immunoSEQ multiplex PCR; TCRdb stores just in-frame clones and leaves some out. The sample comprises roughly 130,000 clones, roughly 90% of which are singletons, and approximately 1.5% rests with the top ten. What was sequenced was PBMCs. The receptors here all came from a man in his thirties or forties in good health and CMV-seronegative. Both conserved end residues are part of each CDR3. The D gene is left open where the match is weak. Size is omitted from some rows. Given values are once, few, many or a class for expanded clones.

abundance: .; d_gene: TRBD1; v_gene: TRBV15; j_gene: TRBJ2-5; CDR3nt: TGTGCCACCTCCGACAGGGTTCTAGAGACCCAGTACTTC; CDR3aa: CATSDRVLETQYF
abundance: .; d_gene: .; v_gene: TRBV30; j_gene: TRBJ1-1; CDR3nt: TGTGCCAGCGCTTACACAGGGAATGAAGCTTTCTTT; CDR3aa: CASAYTGNEAFF
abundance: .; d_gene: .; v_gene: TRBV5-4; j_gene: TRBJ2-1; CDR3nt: TGTGCCAGCAGCCCGATAGAATACAATGAGCAGTTCTTC; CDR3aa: CASSPIEYNEQFF
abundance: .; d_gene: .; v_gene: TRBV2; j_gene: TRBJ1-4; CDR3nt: TGTGCCAGCCGACCGGGGGTGGGCAATGAAAAACTGTTTTTT; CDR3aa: CASRPGVGNEKLFF
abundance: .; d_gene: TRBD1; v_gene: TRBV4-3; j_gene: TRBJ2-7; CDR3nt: TGCGCCAGCAGCGACCCGGACAGGGACTTTGGCGAGCAGTACTTC; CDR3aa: CASSDPDRDFGEQYF
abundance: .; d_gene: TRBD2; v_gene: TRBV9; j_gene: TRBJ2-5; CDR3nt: TGTGCCAGCAGCGTTAGCGGGAGGACCCAAGAGACCCAGTACTTC; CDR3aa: CASSVSGRTQETQYF
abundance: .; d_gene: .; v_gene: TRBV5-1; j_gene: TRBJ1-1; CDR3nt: TGCGCCAGCTCGCCGAGGGAACACACTGAAGCTTTCTTT; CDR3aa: CASSPREHTEAFF
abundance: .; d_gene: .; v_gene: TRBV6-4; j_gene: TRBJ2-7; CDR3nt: TGTGCCAGCAGTGACTCCCCGGGTAGTACTCCCTACGAGCAGTACTTC; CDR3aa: CASSDSPGSTPYEQYF
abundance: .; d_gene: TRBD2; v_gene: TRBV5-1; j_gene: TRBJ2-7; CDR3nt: TGCGCCAGCAGCTTACGGGGAGCGGGAGATCGGGACTACGAGCAGTACTTC; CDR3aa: CASSLRGAGDRDYEQYF
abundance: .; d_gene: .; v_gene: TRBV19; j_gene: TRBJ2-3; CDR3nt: TGTGCCAGTGTACAGGGCCAAGCAGATACGCAGTATTTT; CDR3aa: CASVQGQADTQYF
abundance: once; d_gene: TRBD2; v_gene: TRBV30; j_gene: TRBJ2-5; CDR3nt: TGTGCCTGGAGAGGGATGACGACTAGCGGACCAGAAGGGTACCCCCAAGAGACCCAGTACTTC; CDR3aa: CAWRGMTTSGPEGYPQETQYF
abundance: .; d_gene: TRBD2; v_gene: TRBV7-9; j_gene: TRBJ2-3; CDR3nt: TGTGCCAGCAGGCCCAGGTCCCCCACTAGCGGGAGAACAGATACGCAGTATTTT; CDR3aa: CASRPRSPTSGRTDTQYF
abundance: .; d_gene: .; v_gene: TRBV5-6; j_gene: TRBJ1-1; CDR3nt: TGTGCCAGCAGCCCTGATGACAGAAACACTGAAGCTTTCTTT; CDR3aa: CASSPDDRNTEAFF
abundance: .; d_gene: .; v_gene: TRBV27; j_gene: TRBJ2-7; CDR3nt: TGTGCCAGCAGATTGGGCGGGACCTATTCCTACGAGCAGTACTTC; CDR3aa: CASRLGGTYSYEQYF
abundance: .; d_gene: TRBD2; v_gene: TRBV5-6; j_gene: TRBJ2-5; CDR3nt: TGTGCCAGCAGCCTCGAGGGACTAGGGGGGGAGACCCAGTACTTC; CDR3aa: CASSLEGLGGETQYF
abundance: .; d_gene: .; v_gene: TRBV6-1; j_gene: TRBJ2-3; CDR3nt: TGTGCCAGCAGTGAAATGGCCCAGTATACGCAGTATTTT; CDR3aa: CASSEMAQYTQYF
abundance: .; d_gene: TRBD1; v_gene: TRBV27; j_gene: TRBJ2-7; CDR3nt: TGTGCCAGCAGTCTGTTAGGACAGGCCTACGAGCAGTACTTC; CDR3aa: CASSLLGQAYEQYF
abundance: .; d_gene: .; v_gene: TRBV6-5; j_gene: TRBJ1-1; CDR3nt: TGCGCGACTACCCTTGGGGGGTTAGACACTGAAGCTTTCTTT; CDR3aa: CATTLGGLDTEAFF
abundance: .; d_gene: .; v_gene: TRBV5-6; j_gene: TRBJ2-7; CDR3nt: TGTGCCAGCAGCCTCTCGGGTCTTACCTACGAGCAGTACTTC; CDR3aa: CASSLSGLTYEQYF
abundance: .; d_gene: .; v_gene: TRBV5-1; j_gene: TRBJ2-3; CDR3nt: TGCGCCAGCAGCCCTAAGAGTAACACAGATACGCAGTATTTT; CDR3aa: CASSPKSNTDTQYF
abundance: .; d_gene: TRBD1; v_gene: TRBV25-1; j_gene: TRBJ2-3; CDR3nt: TGTGCCAGCAGCCACAGGGGGGGCACAGATACGCAGTATTTT; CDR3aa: CASSHRGGTDTQYF
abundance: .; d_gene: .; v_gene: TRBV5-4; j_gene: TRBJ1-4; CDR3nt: TGTGCCAGCAGGTTCGGGACTGGACGCGGGGGAACTAATGAAAAACTGTTTTTT; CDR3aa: CASRFGTGRGGTNEKLFF
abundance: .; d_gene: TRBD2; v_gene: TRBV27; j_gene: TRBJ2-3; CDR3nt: TGTGCCAGCAGTATCATACTAGCGGCGAAAATCACAGATACGCAGTATTTT; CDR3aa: CASSIILAAKITDTQYF
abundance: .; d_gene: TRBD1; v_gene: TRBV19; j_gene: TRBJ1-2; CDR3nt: TGTGCCAGTAGCACCGGGACAGCCAAAAATGGCTACACCTTC; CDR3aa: CASSTGTAKNGYTF
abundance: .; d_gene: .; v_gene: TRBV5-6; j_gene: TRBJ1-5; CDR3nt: TGTGCCAGCAGCTTGTTGGCGGCAGCCTTCAATCAGCCCCAGCATTTT; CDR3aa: CASSLLAAAFNQPQHF
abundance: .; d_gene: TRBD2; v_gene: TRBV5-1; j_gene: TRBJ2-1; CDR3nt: TGCGCCAGCAGCATGACTAGCGGGAGGTACAATGAGCAGTTCTTC; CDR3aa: CASSMTSGRYNEQFF
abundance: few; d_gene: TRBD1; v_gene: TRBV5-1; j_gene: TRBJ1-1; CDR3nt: TGCGCCAGCAGCTTCGGGACAGGGGCCGCTGAAGCTTTCTTT; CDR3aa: CASSFGTGAAEAFF
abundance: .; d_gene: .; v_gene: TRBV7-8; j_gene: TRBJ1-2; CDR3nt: TGTGCCAGCAGCTCGCGAACCGGGAGTACCAATGGCTACACCTTC; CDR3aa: CASSSRTGSTNGYTF
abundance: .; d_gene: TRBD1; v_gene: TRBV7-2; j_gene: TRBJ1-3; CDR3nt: TGTGCCAGCAGCGCGCTCCGGGACAGTCTCCCTGTTTCGGGAAACACCATATATTTT; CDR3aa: CASSALRDSLPVSGNTIYF
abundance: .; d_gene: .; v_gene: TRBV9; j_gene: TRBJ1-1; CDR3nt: TGTGCCAGCAGCGTAGTAGAGGGAATGAACACTGAAGCTTTCTTT; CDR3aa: CASSVVEGMNTEAFF
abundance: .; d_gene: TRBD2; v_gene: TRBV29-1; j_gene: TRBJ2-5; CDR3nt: TGCAGCGTCCAAAAAATAAGACTAGCGGGATTCCAAGAGACCCAGTACTTC; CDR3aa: CSVQKIRLAGFQETQYF
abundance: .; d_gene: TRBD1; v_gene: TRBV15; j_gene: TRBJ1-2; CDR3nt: TGTGCCACCAGCACTATGGTGGGGGACAGGGGTGGGTATGGCTACACCTTC; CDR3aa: CATSTMVGDRGGYGYTF
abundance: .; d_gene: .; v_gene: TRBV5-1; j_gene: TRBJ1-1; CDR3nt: TGCGCCAGCAGCTTCTCGGTCCGGGGAAACACTGAAGCTTTCTTT; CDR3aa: CASSFSVRGNTEAFF
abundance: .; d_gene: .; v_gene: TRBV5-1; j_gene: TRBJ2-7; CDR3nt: TGCGCCAGCAGCCCATTTCAGGGTCGGAGCTACGAGCAGTACTTC; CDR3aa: CASSPFQGRSYEQYF
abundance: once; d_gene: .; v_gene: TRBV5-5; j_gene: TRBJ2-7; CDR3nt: TGTGCCAGCACCCTGCCGGACAGAGAGCCCTACGAGCAGTACTTC; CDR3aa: CASTLPDREPYEQYF
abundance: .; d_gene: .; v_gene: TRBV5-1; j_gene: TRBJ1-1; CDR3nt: TGCGCCAGCATCCCCGAGGACAGTCTTAACACTGAAGCTTTCTTT; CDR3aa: CASIPEDSLNTEAFF
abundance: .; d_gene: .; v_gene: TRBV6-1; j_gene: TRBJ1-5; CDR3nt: TGTGCCAGCAGTGAATTCATCGGCAGGGGCAATCAGCCCCAGCATTTT; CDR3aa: CASSEFIGRGNQPQHF
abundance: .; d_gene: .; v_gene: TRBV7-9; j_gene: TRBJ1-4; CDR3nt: TGTGCCAGCAGCTCGACGGGAGGGGCCCATAGGGAAAAACTGTTTTTT; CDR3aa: CASSSTGGAHREKLFF
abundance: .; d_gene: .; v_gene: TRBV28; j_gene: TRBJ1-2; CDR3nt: TGTGCCAGCCACACTAACTATGGCTACACCTTC; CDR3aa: CASHTNYGYTF
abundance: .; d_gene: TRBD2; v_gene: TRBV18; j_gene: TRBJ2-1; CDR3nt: TGTGCCAGCTCACCTCCCAGACTAGCGGGAGTCAATGAGCAGTTCTTC; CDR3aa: CASSPPRLAGVNEQFF
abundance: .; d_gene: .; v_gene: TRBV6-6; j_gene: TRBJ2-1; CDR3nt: TGTGCCAGCAGTTACGCTGAGGTCCACAATGAGCAGTTCTTC; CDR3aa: CASSYAEVHNEQFF
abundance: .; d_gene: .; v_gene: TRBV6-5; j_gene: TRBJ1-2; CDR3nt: TGTGCCAGCAGTTACGTACCCTGGACAGACGATGGCTACACCTTC; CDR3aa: CASSYVPWTDDGYTF
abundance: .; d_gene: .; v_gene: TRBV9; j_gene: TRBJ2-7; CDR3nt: TGTGCCAGCAGCGCCCTACAGGGCGGCGAGCAGTACTTC; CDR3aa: CASSALQGGEQYF
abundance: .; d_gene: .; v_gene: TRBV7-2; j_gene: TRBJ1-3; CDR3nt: TGTGCCAGCAGCTGGGAAGGGGGTTCTGGAAACACCATATATTTT; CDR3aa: CASSWEGGSGNTIYF
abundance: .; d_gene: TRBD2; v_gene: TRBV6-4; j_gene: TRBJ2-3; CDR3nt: TGTGCCAGCAGTGAGGAGGGGGCTAGCGGGGTAGATACGCAGTATTTT; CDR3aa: CASSEEGASGVDTQYF
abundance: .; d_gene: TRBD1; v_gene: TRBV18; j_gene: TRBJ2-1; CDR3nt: TGTGCCAGCTCACGCGACTCGACAGGGTATGAGCAGTTCTTC; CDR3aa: CASSRDSTGYEQFF
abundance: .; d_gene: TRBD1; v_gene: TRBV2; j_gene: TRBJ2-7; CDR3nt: TGTGCCAGCAGGCTACCCGGGACAGTACCTAACGAGCAGTACTTC; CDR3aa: CASRLPGTVPNEQYF
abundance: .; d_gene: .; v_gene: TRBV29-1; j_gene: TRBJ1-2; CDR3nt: TGCAGCGTGGTGGACAGCTATGGCTACACCTTC; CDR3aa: CSVVDSYGYTF
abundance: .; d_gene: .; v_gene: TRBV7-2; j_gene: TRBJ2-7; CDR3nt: TGTGCCAGCAGCTTTACTGCTTCCTACGAGCAGTACTTC; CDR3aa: CASSFTASYEQYF
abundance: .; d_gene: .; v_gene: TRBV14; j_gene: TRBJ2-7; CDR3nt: TGTGCCAGCAGCCAACCCGGACTAACCTACGAGCAGTACTTC; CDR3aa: CASSQPGLTYEQYF
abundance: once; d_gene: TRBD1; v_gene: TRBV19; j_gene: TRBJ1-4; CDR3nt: TGTGCCAGTTTGAGCGGAGACAGGGTAAACGAAAAACTGTTTTTT; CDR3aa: CASLSGDRVNEKLFF
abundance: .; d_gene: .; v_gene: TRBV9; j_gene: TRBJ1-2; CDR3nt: TGTGCCAGCAGCGGAACAGATGCCACAATCGGTCTCTATGGCTACACCTTC; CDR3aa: CASSGTDATIGLYGYTF
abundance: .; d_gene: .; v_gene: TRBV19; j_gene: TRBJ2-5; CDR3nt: TGTGCCAGTAGTGACTCTGGAACGTCGGAGACCCAGTACTTC; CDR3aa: CASSDSGTSETQYF
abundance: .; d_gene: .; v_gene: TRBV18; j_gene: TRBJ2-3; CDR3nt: TGTGCCGGGATCGACAGGCTCACAGATACGCAGTATTTT; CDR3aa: CAGIDRLTDTQYF
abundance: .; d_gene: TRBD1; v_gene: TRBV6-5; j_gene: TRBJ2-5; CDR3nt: TGTGCCAGCAGGGGGACAGGGATAGGAGAGACCCAGTACTTC; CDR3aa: CASRGTGIGETQYF
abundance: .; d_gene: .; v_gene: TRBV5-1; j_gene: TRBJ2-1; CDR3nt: TGCGCCAGCAGCTTAACAGCAAATGAGCAGTTCTTC; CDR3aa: CASSLTANEQFF
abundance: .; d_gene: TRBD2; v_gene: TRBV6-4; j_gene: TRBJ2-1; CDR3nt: TGTGCCAGCAGTGAGACTAGCGGGATTGATGAGCAGTTCTTC; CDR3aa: CASSETSGIDEQFF
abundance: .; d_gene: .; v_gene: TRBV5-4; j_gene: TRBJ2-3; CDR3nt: TGTGCCAGCAGCACCGAGCCTCTAGTCATCCGAACAGATACGCAGTATTTT; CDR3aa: CASSTEPLVIRTDTQYF
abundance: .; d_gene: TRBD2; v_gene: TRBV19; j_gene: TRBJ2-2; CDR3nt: TGTGCCAGTAGTAAAGGACTAGCGAACACCGGGGAGCTGTTTTTT; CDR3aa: CASSKGLANTGELFF
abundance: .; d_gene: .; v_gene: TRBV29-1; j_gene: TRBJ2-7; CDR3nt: TGCAGCGTTGAAGGTTACGGACAGAACTACGAGCAGTACTTC; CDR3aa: CSVEGYGQNYEQYF